Included here is one TCR beta chain sequence, with context. Seattle researchers signed up patients amid active infection and tracked them longitudinally. This sample is drawn from a study of blood T cell repertoires in COVID-19. Overall study: PBMCs, B-cell-depleted T cells, or T cells provided the cDNA or gDNA that made up the material.

Germline CDR1 and CDR2: GTSNPN and SVGIG (reference sequence). The ends lost 6 bases at V and 0 bases at J; junction bases unmatched: 6. This CDR3 is built from 16 residues. Per the original data handling: Amplification with reference gene primers provided the estimates of nucleated cell counts. Sequencing was performed with immunoSEQ multiplex PCR; in TCRdb, only in-frame clones are kept and a portion is missing. The V and J calls and clone size were taken over from that table, and D and trimming were inferred from the DNA. Counted here are hundreds of thousands of clones, 80% to 90% occurring once; the ten biggest clones make up roughly 10%.

The V gene is TRBV30, the J gene TRBJ2-2; 11 nucleotides match TRBD2. This receptor was taken from a woman between 70 and 85 years old with COVID-19, enrolled during active disease. Material: peripheral blood. CDR3 DNA sequence: TGTGCCTGCAAACTAGCGGGAGCCGCGAACACCGGGGAGCTGTTTTTT. It specifies CACKLAGAANTGELFF.